These T cell receptor beta chains were read from a single sample in a study of Ad26.COV2.S vaccination and SARS-CoV-2 variants. Using immunoSEQ multiplex PCR, the repertoire was profiled, and TCRdb retains in-frame clones only, with some absent. Of about 350,000 clones in the sample, approximately 90% were seen once. Sample: peripheral blood, taken in a trial of Ad26.COV2.S vaccine versus placebo. All receptors derive from a person aged 18-65 years who received the Ad26.COV2.S COVID-19 vaccine or a placebo. CDR3s include the opening cysteine and the closing phenylalanine or tryptophan. A D gene is named only where the DNA matches it firmly. For some rows the clone size is stated as once, few or many, or as a class when expanded; others skip it.

TRBV7-9,TRBJ1-2,-,-,TGTGCCAGCAGCATGACCCGGGACTTTCATGGCTACACCTTC,CASSMTRDFHGYTF
TRBV28,TRBJ2-1,-,-,TGTGCCAGCAGTCCCCCCCGGAATGAGCAGTTCTTC,CASSPPRNEQFF
TRBV2,TRBJ2-2,-,TRBD2,TGTGCCAGCAGTGAGCGCGGGAGATACACCGGGGAGCTGTTTTTT,CASSERGRYTGELFF
TRBV11-1,TRBJ2-3,few,-,TGTGCCAGCAGCCGAGGGTCCCACACTAGCACAGATACGCAGTATTTT,CASSRGSHTSTDTQYF
TRBV5-1,TRBJ1-4,-,-,TGCGCCAGCTGTCTTGGGACGGATGAAAAACTGTTTTTT,CASCLGTDEKLFF
TRBV3-1/TRBV3-2,TRBJ1-4,-,-,TGTGCCAGCAGCCAAGCGGTGGCAGATGAAAAACTGTTTTTT,CASSQAVADEKLFF
TRBV14,TRBJ2-3,-,TRBD1,TGTGCCAGCAGCCAATACCGGACAGGGGGCACAGATACGCAGTATTTT,CASSQYRTGGTDTQYF
TRBV7-9,TRBJ1-1,-,-,TGTGCCAGCAGCCCCCCGATGAACACTGAAGCTTTCTTT,CASSPPMNTEAFF
TRBV6-6,TRBJ2-7,-,TRBD2,TGTGCCAGCAGTTACAGGGGCGGGGGAAAACCCTACGAGCAGTACTTC,CASSYRGGGKPYEQYF
TRBV27,TRBJ2-1,once,TRBD2,TGTGCCAGCAAGAGACTAGCTTGGGACAATGAGCAGTTCTTC,CASKRLAWDNEQFF
TRBV5-4,TRBJ1-4,-,-,TGTGCCAGCAGCCTGAGTGGGTCTAATGAAAAACTGTTTTTT,CASSLSGSNEKLFF
TRBV2,TRBJ2-5,-,TRBD1,TGTGCCAGCAGCCTGGGACAGGGGGGAGAGACCCAGTACTTC,CASSLGQGGETQYF
TRBV5-4,TRBJ2-5,-,TRBD2,TGTGCCAGCAGCCCCTATAGCGGGGGACAAGAGACCCAGTACTTC,CASSPYSGGQETQYF
TRBV7-2,TRBJ2-7,-,-,TGTGCCAGCAGCTTGGGCTTTAGTGGCGAGCAGTACTTC,CASSLGFSGEQYF
TRBV21-1,TRBJ2-7,-,-,TGTGCCAGCAGCAAAGGGGACGGAAGCTCCTACGAGCAGTACTTC,CASSKGDGSSYEQYF
TRBV3-1/TRBV3-2,TRBJ1-2,-,-,TGTGCCAGCAGCCAAGGGCGGGGAAACTATGGCTACACCTTC,CASSQGRGNYGYTF
TRBV24-1,TRBJ2-6,-,-,TGTGCCACCAGTGATCGGGTTCCGGCGCAGGGGGCCAACGTCCTGACTTTC,CATSDRVPAQGANVLTF
TRBV20-1,TRBJ1-1,-,TRBD1,TGCAGTGCTAGTGCCCCGGGACAGGGGATAAACACTGAAGCTTTCTTT,CSASAPGQGINTEAFF
TRBV24-1,TRBJ1-5,-,-,TGTGCCACCAGCGACGGGACAACTAGCAATCAGCCCCAGCATTTT,CATSDGTTSNQPQHF
TRBV7-2,TRBJ2-1,-,TRBD1,TGTGCCAGCAGCGAAGGGACAGGGGTAGATGAGCAGTTCTTC,CASSEGTGVDEQFF
TRBV5-1,TRBJ2-7,-,-,TGCGCCAGCAGCCTTACAGGGAACGAGCAGTACTTC,CASSLTGNEQYF
TRBV5-8,TRBJ2-5,-,-,TGTGCCAGCAGCTTGGAAGGTTTAATAGGGGGGCAAGAGACCCAGTACTTC,CASSLEGLIGGQETQYF
TRBV14,TRBJ2-7,-,-,TGTGCCAGCAGCCAAGGGAGGACATACCGGGACATCTCCTACGAGCAGTACTTC,CASSQGRTYRDISYEQYF
TRBV7-2,TRBJ2-2,-,-,TGTGCCAGCAGCTTAGCTAGCTCCGGGGAGCTGTTTTTT,CASSLASSGELFF
TRBV28,TRBJ2-3,-,-,TGTGCCAGCAGTTGGAACACAGGGAGGAGGACAGATACGCAGTATTTT,CASSWNTGRRTDTQYF
TRBV12-3/TRBV12-4,TRBJ1-2,few,-,TGTGCCAGCAGTTTCGGACTGGTGGAAGGCTACACCTTC,CASSFGLVEGYTF
TRBV10-3,TRBJ2-2,-,TRBD2,TGTGCCATCAGCGAAAGGGCTAGCGGGACCTTGAACACCGGGGAGCTGTTTTTT,CAISERASGTLNTGELFF
TRBV5-1,TRBJ1-4,-,TRBD1,TGCGCCAGCAGCCGGACAGGGGGAGAAGAAAAACTGTTTTTT,CASSRTGGEEKLFF
TRBV6-6,TRBJ1-6,-,-,TGTGCCAGCAGTTATGACAGCGATTCACCCCTCCACTTT,CASSYDSDSPLHF
TRBV19,TRBJ1-6,-,-,TGTGCCAGTAGTATGGGAAACCGTAATTCACCCCTCCACTTT,CASSMGNRNSPLHF
TRBV11-2,TRBJ2-4,-,-,TGTGCCAGCAGCTTAGGTGGGAGAAACATTCAGTACTTC,CASSLGGRNIQYF
TRBV4-2,TRBJ2-1,-,-,TGTGCCAGCAGCCAAGATCGGCGGGGGCGTCCTAACAATGAGCAGTTCTTC,CASSQDRRGRPNNEQFF
TRBV7-9,TRBJ2-4,once,-,TGTGCCAGCAGCTTAACAAACCTAGCCAAAAACATTCAGTACTTC,CASSLTNLAKNIQYF
TRBV28,TRBJ2-2,-,-,TGTGCCAGCACCCTGAGCCACGGCGAAGTAGGAACCGGGGAGCTGTTTTTT,CASTLSHGEVGTGELFF
TRBV4-1,TRBJ2-2,-,-,TGCGCCAGCAGCCAAAGAGTAGGAGTCACCGGGGAGCTGTTTTTT,CASSQRVGVTGELFF
TRBV6-5,TRBJ2-5,-,-,TGTGCCAGCAGTTACTCAGGTTCCGGGGAGACCCAGTACTTC,CASSYSGSGETQYF
TRBV15,TRBJ2-1,-,TRBD1,TGTGCCACCAGCGGCCAGGACAGGGAATACAATGAGCAGTTCTTC,CATSGQDREYNEQFF
TRBV24-1,TRBJ2-3,-,-,TGTGCCACCAGTGATCCCTGGAGCGAAAATCGCACAGATACGCAGTATTTT,CATSDPWSENRTDTQYF
TRBV25-1,TRBJ1-2,-,-,TGTGCCAGCAGTGAAAGGGAAAGCGGAGGCTACACCTTC,CASSERESGGYTF
TRBV12-3/TRBV12-4,TRBJ1-1,-,-,TGTGCCAGCAGTTTGACAGGAGGGACGGCTTTCTTT,CASSLTGGTAFF
TRBV14,TRBJ2-1,-,-,TGTGCCAGCAGCCAAGATGCGGCCCAAATCCGGGAGCAGTTCTTC,CASSQDAAQIREQFF
TRBV20-1,TRBJ2-1,-,-,TGCAGTGCTGAAATAAACAATGAGCAGTTCTTC,CSAEINNEQFF
TRBV19,TRBJ2-2,-,-,TGTGCCAGTAGGAGAGGGGGGCAACCGACTAGAAACACCGGGGAGCTGTTTTTT,CASRRGGQPTRNTGELFF
TRBV10-1,TRBJ2-7,-,-,TGCGCCAGCAGTCCCGGGACGGGAGCAGTTATTTTC,CASSPGTGAVIF
TRBV5-1,TRBJ2-4,-,TRBD2,TGCGCCAGCAGCTTGGCATCTGGGACTAGCGGGGGAAACATTCAGTACTTC,CASSLASGTSGGNIQYF
TRBV28,TRBJ1-2,-,-,TGTGCCAGCGGGGGCGCAGGGGTACCGAACTATGGCTACACCTTC,CASGGAGVPNYGYTF
TRBV15,TRBJ2-7,-,TRBD1,TGTGCCACCAGCAGAAAAGGACAGGGTAGCTCCTACGAGCAGTACTTC,CATSRKGQGSSYEQYF
TRBV10-3,TRBJ2-2,-,TRBD1,TGTGCCATCACCGGGACAGGGCGAAACACCGGGGAGCTGTTTTTT,CAITGTGRNTGELFF
TRBV5-6,TRBJ1-1,few,-,TGTGCCAGCGTTAGACGGAGCTTGAACACTGAAGCTTTCTTT,CASVRRSLNTEAFF
TRBV7-2,TRBJ2-7,-,-,TGTGCCAGCAGCTTAGCTACAGATAAGGCCCACGAGCAGTACTTC,CASSLATDKAHEQYF
TRBV11-1,TRBJ2-1,-,-,TGTGCCAGCAACCAGCGCAATGAGCAGTTCTTC,CASNQRNEQFF
TRBV18,TRBJ1-2,-,-,TGTGCCAGCTCGCAGGCCCGATACGGGCGCCCCTATGGCTACACCTTC,CASSQARYGRPYGYTF
TRBV9,TRBJ1-6,-,TRBD1,TGTGCCAGCAGCGTAGATACAGGGGATAATTCACCCCTCCACTTT,CASSVDTGDNSPLHF
TRBV2,TRBJ2-3,once,TRBD2,TGTGCCAGCAGTGCTCCGACTAGCGGGATGCGAGATACGCAGTATTTT,CASSAPTSGMRDTQYF
TRBV5-6,TRBJ1-4,-,-,TGTGCCAGCAGCTTGGGGGTTGGGGAAAAACTGTTTTTT,CASSLGVGEKLFF
TRBV2,TRBJ2-7,once,TRBD1,TGTGCCAGCAGTGGGACAGGGTCGTTCTCCTACGAGCAGTACTTC,CASSGTGSFSYEQYF
TRBV10-3,TRBJ2-3,-,-,TGTGCCATCAGTCACCTAACCACGACCCTAGATACGCAGTATTTT,CAISHLTTTLDTQYF
TRBV5-6,TRBJ2-1,-,-,TGTGCCAGCAGCTTGGAAGGAGCGGGCAGGGAGGTCTACAATGAGCAGTTCTTC,CASSLEGAGREVYNEQFF
TRBV7-2,TRBJ1-1,-,-,TGTGCCAGCAGCTTAGCTTTTGTCAGCGGGAACACTGAAGCTTTCTTT,CASSLAFVSGNTEAFF